The TCR beta chain under discussion was sequenced for a study of spatial heterogeneity in lung cancer. Whole-study findings and limits: Whereas they appeared in blood less at follow-up, ubiquitous expanded tumor TCRs appeared there more at resection.

Regarding time point: blood at routine non-recurrence follow-up after resection. Remarks on this clonotype: Antigen unknown.

Each CDR3 protein is one row after TCRdb ran MiXCR on the 5' RACE reads. The sample has roughly 38,000 distinct CDR3 sequences, 8% to 11% seen once; the top ten hold about 15%. There are 16 residues in the CDR3. Germline V lookup: CDR1 SEHNR, CDR2 FQNEAQ (reference sequence). The V end was cut by 2 bases, the J end by 6 bases, with 18 bases between. The chain is built from TRBV7-9 and TRBJ2-3; either TRBD1 or TRBD2 may fit D (5 bases each). The TCR was taken from a female donor with early-stage non-small cell lung cancer. The sample consisted of PBMCs, taken at follow-up. Here the CDR3 DNA reads TGTGCCAGCAGCTTAAGGGACGGGGAGAACCGGGATACGCAGTATTTT. Its protein product is CASSLRDGENRDTQYF.